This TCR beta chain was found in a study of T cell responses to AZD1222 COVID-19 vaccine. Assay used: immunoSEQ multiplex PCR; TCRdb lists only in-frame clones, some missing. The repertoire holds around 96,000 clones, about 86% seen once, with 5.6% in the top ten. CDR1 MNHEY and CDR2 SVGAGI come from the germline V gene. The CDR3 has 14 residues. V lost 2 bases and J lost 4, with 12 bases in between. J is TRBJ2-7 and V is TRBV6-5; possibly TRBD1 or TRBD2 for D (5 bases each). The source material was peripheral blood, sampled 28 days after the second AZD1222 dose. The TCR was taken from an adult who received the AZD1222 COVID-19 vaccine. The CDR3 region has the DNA TGTGCCAGCAGTTACAGAGGGGTTGCTTACGAGCAGTACTTC. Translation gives CASSYRGVAYEQYF.